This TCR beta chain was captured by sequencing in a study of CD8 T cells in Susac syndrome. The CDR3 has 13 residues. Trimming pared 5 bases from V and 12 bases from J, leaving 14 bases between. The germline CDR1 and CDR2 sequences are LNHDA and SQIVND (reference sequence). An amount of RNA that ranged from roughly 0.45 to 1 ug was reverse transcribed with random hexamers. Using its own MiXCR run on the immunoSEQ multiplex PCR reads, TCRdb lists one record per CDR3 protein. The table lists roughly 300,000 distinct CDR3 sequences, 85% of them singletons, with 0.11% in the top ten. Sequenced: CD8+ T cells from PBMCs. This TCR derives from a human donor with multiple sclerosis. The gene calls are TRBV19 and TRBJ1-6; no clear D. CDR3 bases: TGTGCCAGTAGTTCCAGGACCCCGGTACCCCTCCACTTT. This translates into CASSSRTPVPLHF.